This entry describes one T cell receptor beta chain. Its antigen is still unknown. The observed sequence ends 3 residues before the CDR3 terminus, with the missing tail filled in from the germline J gene. This sample was included in a study of T cells in women clearing cervical HPV infection. Study background: Case blood was drawn when the lesion was first found; control blood after infection became undetectable. Study results and limitations: It is unknown whether associations predate infection; no effector/memory or HPV-specific sorting.

The assay was immunoSEQ multiplex PCR, and TCRdb's table has in-frame clones only and misses some. This sample lists 35,000 to 45,000 clones; its ten largest clones have roughly 5.8%. The CDR3 is made up of 13 amino acids. Germline V lookup: CDR1 SSHAT, CDR2 FNYEAQ (reference sequence). V was clipped by 6 bases and J by 8 bases; unmatched bases: 6. Specimen: blood buffy coat. The genes are TRBV7-7 and TRBJ2-2; 7 bases agree with TRBD1. This sequence originates from a woman aged 18-69 years with a cervical HPV16 infection that either progressed to CIN3+ or cleared (not recorded which). The DNA read from the CDR3 is TGTGCCAGCAGTGACACAGGGGTGGGGGAG. Amino acids: CASSDTGVGE. The whole CDR3 protein reads CASSDTGVGELFF.